Presented here are 30 T cell receptor beta chains from one specimen sequenced in a study of T cell repertoires in cytomegalovirus infection. MiXCR, run by TCRdb on the reads, gives a single entry per CDR3 protein. The table shows fewer than 900,000 distinct CDR3 sequences, with around 29% occurring only once. For these TCRs, the target antigens are not known. The specimen was cultured CD8+ T cells from PBMCs, collected from culture after CMV antigen stimulation. The receptors were sampled from a human donor in good health (CMV status not recorded). Some clones in this sample may be carry-over from other donors' samples.

The chain has TRBV28 and TRBJ1-1; tentative D call: TRBD1 (5 bases). V was shortened by 7 bases and J by 5 bases, with 17 bases between the two germline ends. The CDR3 is 14 amino acids. The germline V gene encodes CDR1 MDHEN and CDR2 SYDVKM. CDR3 in amino acids: CASTTSGGRTEAFF. The CDR3 DNA follows: TGTGCCAGCACCACGTCCGGGGGGAGAACTGAAGCTTTCTTT.

The sample holds a few counts of this clonotype. The V and J genes are TRBV19 and TRBJ1-5; 7 bases fit TRBD1. CDR3 length equals 15 residues. CDR1 is LNHDA, CDR2 SQIVND, per germline (reference sequence). Unmatched junction bases numbered 4, after V lost 1 base and J lost 4 bases. The CDR3 coding sequence is TGTGCCAGTAGTATAGCGGGACAGAGAAATCAGCCCCAGCATTTT. Translated: CASSIAGQRNQPQHF. The complete variable domain, with remaining parts taken from reference TRBV19 and TRBJ1-5, reads DGGITQSPKYLFRKEGQNVTLSCEQNLNHDAMYWYRQDPGQGLRLIYYSQIVNDFQKGDIAEGYSVSREKKESFPLTVTSAQKNPTAFYLCASSIAGQRNQPQHFGDGTRLSIL.

The chain recombines TRBV7-3 with TRBJ1-4, with 7 bases that match TRBD1. This CDR3 has 15 amino acids. Germline values: CDR1 SGHTA, CDR2 FQGTGA. The ends lost 5 bases at V and 5 bases at J; junction bases unmatched: 8. CDR3 coding DNA: TGTGCCAGCAGCGTCGGGACAGTTGGGAATGAAAAACTGTTTTTT. Its translation is CASSVGTVGNEKLFF.

This clonotype was seen once. The chain employs TRBV20-1 and TRBJ1-5, with D maybe TRBD1 (5 bases). V was pared by 3 bases and J by 11 bases, with 20 bases between. Germline V CDR1 and CDR2: DFQATT, SNEGSKA (reference sequence). CDR3 length: 14 residues. CDR3 residues: CSARDGQGGRTQHF. Written as DNA, the CDR3 is TGCAGTGCTAGGGACGGGCAGGGAGGGAGGACCCAGCATTTT.

The V gene is TRBV19, the J gene TRBJ1-2; no reliable D call. CDR3 length: 15 amino acids. Germline V lookup: CDR1 LNHDA, CDR2 SQIVND (reference sequence). Trimming shortened V by 3 bases and J by 2 bases, and 13 bases separated the two germline ends. The CDR3 here is CASSMEGGLNYGYTF. In DNA, the CDR3 is TGTGCCAGTAGTATGGAGGGCGGTTTAAACTATGGCTACACCTTC.

This clonotype has ten or more counts. This chain links TRBV5-6 with TRBJ2-1; no reliable D call. Trimming removed 4 bases from V and 4 bases from J, with 9 bases in between. CDR1 SGHDT and CDR2 YYEEEE come from the germline V gene. This CDR3 contains 13 residues. The CDR3 sequence: CASSRNYYNEQFF. CDR3 nucleotides: TGTGCCAGCAGCCGAAATTATTACAATGAGCAGTTCTTC.

This sequence joins TRBV2 and TRBJ2-2; TRBD2 matches at 7 bases. The CDR3 is 16 amino acids. From germline, CDR1 is SNHLY and CDR2 FYNNEI. J was trimmed by 2 bases and V by 7 bases; bases with no gene match: 10. This CDR3 reads CASIGWRGSNTGELFF. For the CDR3, the DNA is TGTGCCAGCATAGGATGGCGGGGGAGTAACACCGGGGAGCTGTTTTTT.

This clonotype was observed a few times. The chain links TRBV10-3 to TRBJ2-2; D remains unclear. The V end lost 8 bases, the J end lost 4 bases, and 14 bases lay between the germline ends. CDR3 length equals 14 residues. Germline CDR1 ENHRY, CDR2 SYGVKD. In nucleotides, the CDR3 is TGTGCCATCCGACTCGAGCTGGGCACCGGGGAGCTGTTTTTT. Its protein product is CAIRLELGTGELFF.

The rearrangement joins TRBV7-8 to TRBJ2-2; TRBD1 matches at 10 bases. The length of the CDR3 is 18 residues. Germline trimming cut 6 bases from V and 5 bases from J; bases unmatched to any gene: 15. Germline V gives CDR1 SGHVS, CDR2 FQNEAQ. CDR3 amino acids: CASRTFLVGTGVTGELFF. The CDR3, as DNA: TGTGCCAGCAGGACATTCTTAGTTGGGACAGGGGTTACCGGGGAGCTGTTTTTT.

This clonotype occurred a few times. The rearrangement uses TRBV19 and TRBJ2-5, with TRBD1 matching 8 bases. Germline CDR1 and CDR2: LNHDA and SQIVND (reference sequence). CDR3 length equals 17 residues. V lost 4 bases, J lost 1 base, and 11 bases stayed unmatched. The DNA for the CDR3 is TGTGCCAGTAGTACCCATATTCAGGGGGCACGCCAAGAGACCCAGTACTTC. This sequence encodes CASSTHIQGARQETQYF.

This clonotype was observed a few times. The chain recombines TRBV7-2 with TRBJ2-5; 10 nucleotides match TRBD2. This CDR3 has 16 amino acids. Trimming at V came to 1 base and at J to 2 bases, leaving 4 bases not matched to a gene. CDR1 SGHTA and CDR2 FQGNSA come from the germline V gene. CDR3 nucleotides: TGTGCCAGCAGCTTAGTCAGCGGGGGGGGGCAAGAGACCCAGTACTTC. This codes for CASSLVSGGGQETQYF.

This clonotype was observed many times. V and J are TRBV7-9 and TRBJ2-1; 11 nucleotides line up with TRBD2. CDR3 length: 17 amino acids. Germline V gene sequence: CDR1 SEHNR, CDR2 FQNEAQ (reference sequence). V trimming: 4 bases; J trimming: 7 bases; junction bases outside the gene matches: 12. CDR3: CASSSQNLAGGANEQFF. The CDR3 DNA follows: TGTGCCAGCAGCTCACAAAATCTAGCGGGGGGAGCGAATGAGCAGTTCTTC. Full variable domain (outside the CDR3, taken from reference TRBV7-9 and TRBJ2-1): DTGVSQNPRHKITKRGQNVTFRCDPISEHNRLYWYRQTLGQGPEFLTYFQNEAQLEKSRLLSDRFSAERPKGSFSTLEIQRTEQGDSAMYLCASSSQNLAGGANEQFFGPGTRLTVL.

This clonotype was observed a few times. This chain links TRBV10-3 with TRBJ1-2; a weak D match, TRBD1 (5 bases). The ends were cut back, 5 bases at V and 3 bases at J, with 13 bases in the middle. The germline V gene encodes CDR1 ENHRY and CDR2 SYGVKD. This CDR3 spans 14 amino acids. CDR3 bases: TGTGCCATCAGTTCATCCCGGACACACTATGGCTACACCTTC. Its translation: CAISSSRTHYGYTF.

This clonotype was found a few times. A single base separates this from a much larger clone, so it may be a read error. This chain uses TRBV7-6 with TRBJ1-1; the D gene is possibly TRBD1 (5 bases). Germline CDR1 and CDR2: SGHVS and FNYEAQ. The CDR3 is 16 residues long. CDR3 DNA sequence: TGTGCCAGCAGCTTCCTTAGCCCAGGGAGGAACACTAAAGCTTTCTTT. This gives the protein CASSFLSPGRNTKAFF.

The chain employs TRBV6-2 or TRBV6-3 and TRBJ2-1; a weak D match, TRBD2 (5 bases). From germline, CDR1 is MNHEY and CDR2 SVGEGT. Trimming took 2 bases from V and 0 from J, leaving 17 bases between them. The CDR3 covers 18 residues. The CDR3, as DNA: TGTGCCAGCAGTTACCGCTACCGAGAGGGTAGCTCCTACAATGAGCAGTTCTTC. Its protein product is CASSYRYREGSSYNEQFF.

J is TRBJ2-1 and V is TRBV12-3 or TRBV12-4; 9 bases map to TRBD2. The junction had 15 bases not matched to a gene; V was cut back by 3 bases and J by 0 bases. The CDR3 runs to 20 residues. This chain's CDR3 is CASSFERGATRPSSYNEQFF. In DNA, the CDR3 is TGTGCCAGCAGTTTCGAGCGGGGGGCAACCCGCCCCAGCTCCTACAATGAGCAGTTCTTC.

The chain is built from TRBV12-3 or TRBV12-4 and TRBJ1-2; D is unclear. V was clipped by 6 bases and J by 4 bases, with 15 bases between them. The CDR3 loop spans 14 amino acids. The CDR3 coding sequence is TGTGCCAGCAGCTTAACAGAGTCTATCTATGGCTACACCTTC. It codes for CASSLTESIYGYTF.

The rearrangement uses TRBV7-2 and TRBJ2-6; unclear D gene. The CDR3 covers 15 residues. V gave up 5 bases and J gave up 2 bases, with 10 bases separating them. Germline assignment: CDR1 SGHTA and CDR2 FQGNSA. The DNA of the CDR3 is TGTGCCAGCAGCCAGTGGGCAGCTGGGGCCAACGTCCTGACTTTC. This gives the protein CASSQWAAGANVLTF.

This clonotype was counted only a few times. The chain links TRBV6-1 to TRBJ2-7; D remains ambiguous. This CDR3 is 15 amino acids long. CDR1 is MNHNS, CDR2 SASEGT, per germline. Between the trimmed V and J ends, which lost 5 bases and 0 bases, there was a span of 14 bases. The CDR3 DNA reads as TGTGCCAGCAGTTACCCACCAATCGACTCCTACGAGCAGTACGTC. Residues: CASSYPPIDSYEQYV.

This clonotype was counted a few times. The chain joins TRBV2 to TRBJ2-5; 9 positions match TRBD1. V shed 6 bases and J 9 bases; nucleotides not matched to a gene: 17. The CDR3 extends over 16 amino acids. Germline V gene lookup returns CDR1 SNHLY and CDR2 FYNNEI. The CDR3: CASRDRGLRPTEPQYF. CDR3 nucleotides: TGTGCCAGCAGGGACAGGGGATTGAGGCCCACGGAGCCCCAGTACTTC.

This clonotype came up a few times. CDR3 coding DNA: TGTGCCAGCAACAGGCCATATGGGACAGATACGCAGTATTTT. Translated: CASNRPYGTDTQYF. V and J are TRBV2 and TRBJ2-3; D might be TRBD1 (5 bases). V was pared by 7 bases and J by 3 bases, with 14 bases between. The germline V gene has CDR1 SNHLY and CDR2 FYNNEI. The CDR3 runs to 14 residues.

The chain joins TRBV7-8 to TRBJ2-3, with TRBD2 matching 13 bases. This CDR3 has 15 residues. Trimming at V came to 5 bases and at J to 5 bases, leaving 4 bases not matched to a gene. The germline gives CDR1 SGHVS, CDR2 FQNEAQ. The DNA of the CDR3 is TGTGCCAGCAGCCCGGGACTAGCGGGGATAGATACGCAGTATTTT. Its translation: CASSPGLAGIDTQYF.

There are a few counts of this clonotype. The genes are TRBV5-4 and TRBJ2-5; the D is unclear. The CDR3 has 15 residues. Trimming shortened V by 5 bases and J by 2 bases, and 16 bases separated the two germline ends. Germline V lookup: CDR1 SGHNT, CDR2 YYREEE (reference sequence). The CDR3 DNA is TGTGCCAGCAGGATTCTTTCGGCCAGTCAAGAGACCCAGTACTTC. Its protein product is CASRILSASQETQYF.

This clonotype came up a few times. The gene calls are TRBV2 and TRBJ1-1; D is ambiguous. CDR3 size: 10 residues. Germline-derived CDR1 and CDR2 are SNHLY and FYNNEI. The germline V and J ends were trimmed by 8 bases and 11 bases, with 12 bases remaining between them. CDR3 nucleotide sequence: TGTGCCAGCCGGGGAGGTTGGGCTTTCTTT. It encodes CASRGGWAFF.

This clonotype appeared a few times. J is TRBJ1-4 and V is TRBV12-3 or TRBV12-4; perhaps TRBD1 as D (6 bases). Trimming removed 9 bases from V and 0 bases from J, with 17 bases in between. This CDR3 has 16 amino acids. CDR3 sequence (DNA): TGTGCCAGTAAAGGGCGGGACACTCCAACTAATGAAAAACTGTTTTTT. Translating gives CASKGRDTPTNEKLFF.

The V gene is TRBV5-6, the J gene TRBJ1-1, with a possible D match to TRBD1 (6 bases). The CDR3 is 15 residues long. Trimming removed 3 bases from V and 0 bases from J, with 12 bases in between. In germline, CDR1 is SGHDT, CDR2 YYEEEE. The CDR3 here is CASSSGGGMNTEAFF. CDR3 nucleotide sequence: TGTGCCAGCAGCTCCGGGGGGGGCATGAACACTGAAGCTTTCTTT.

This clonotype was counted between two and nine times. The chain combines TRBV12-3 or TRBV12-4 with TRBJ2-2; 7 bases match TRBD2. J lost 0 bases, V lost 3 bases, and 7 bases had no gene match. The CDR3 spans 17 residues. DNA for the CDR3: TGTGCCAGCAGTTTCCTGACTAGCCTCGCGAACACCGGGGAGCTGTTTTTT. Amino acids: CASSFLTSLANTGELFF.

This clonotype occurred many times. This chain uses TRBV7-2 with TRBJ2-7; D may match TRBD1 or TRBD2 (7 bases each). Germline CDR1 is SGHTA and CDR2 is FQGNSA. V lost 5 bases, J lost 2 bases, and 13 bases lay in between. The CDR3 has 14 amino acids. The CDR3 spells CASSPAGGAYEQYF. In nucleotides, the CDR3 is TGTGCCAGCAGCCCTGCAGGGGGGGCCTACGAGCAGTACTTC.

There are a few counts of this clonotype. The V call is TRBV15, the J call TRBJ2-1; TRBD1 is a possible D gene (6 bases). Trimming pared 0 bases from V and 11 bases from J, leaving 23 bases between. CDR1 LNHNV and CDR2 YYDKDF come from the germline V gene (reference sequence). CDR3 length equals 17 residues. CDR3 coding DNA: TGTGCCACCAGCAGAGATCCGGCAGGGGTGAGGGGAATGAAGCAGTTCTTC. Its protein is CATSRDPAGVRGMKQFF.

In its sample, this clonotype was seen a few times. CDR3 region: CASSGGSATVLTF. The CDR3 DNA reads as TGTGCCAGCAGTGGTGGCTCAGCGACAGTCCTGACTTTC. The rearrangement uses TRBV2 and TRBJ2-6; D uncertain. V dropped 4 bases and J dropped 13 bases, with 14 bases sitting between them. The germline V gene has CDR1 SNHLY and CDR2 FYNNEI. The CDR3 consists of 13 residues.